These T cell receptor beta chains were read from a single sample in a study of cytomegalovirus exposure and HLA in healthy donors. Sequencing used immunoSEQ multiplex PCR; TCRdb keeps in-frame clones, though not all of them. Altogether more than 150,000 clones are present, more than 75% being singletons, with the ten largest covering 0.2% to 0.3%. The sample comprised PBMCs. The origin of the receptors is a girl under three years old in good health and CMV-seronegative. The conserved cysteine and the conserved F or W are not part of the CDR3 here.

v_call: TRBV9; cdr3_aa: ASSEGGGETQY
v_call: TRBV7-9; cdr3_aa: ASSLTSYNEQF
v_call: TRBV29-1; cdr3_aa: SVVPRLADTQY
v_call: TRBV15; cdr3_aa: ATSRPDWEGYEQY
v_call: TRBV4-1; cdr3_aa: ASSQEDFDGYT
v_call: TRBV6-7; cdr3_aa: ASSYQIRGRTYATNEKLF
v_call: TRBV9; cdr3_aa: ASSADTSGGVDEQF
v_call: TRBV30; cdr3_aa: AWSVQGGNTIY
v_call: TRBV27; cdr3_aa: ASSLSRGQIPYEQY
v_call: TRBV4-1; cdr3_aa: ASSPADQGQHEQY
v_call: TRBV6-5; cdr3_aa: ASSSPGLENIQY
v_call: TRBV6-6; cdr3_aa: ASSYGGQVSGNTIY
v_call: TRBV7-2; cdr3_aa: ASSLGTGYEQY
v_call: TRBV7-9; cdr3_aa: ASSLVLATGRYEQY
v_call: TRBV5-4; cdr3_aa: ASSLIAGSRSYNEQF
v_call: TRBV9; cdr3_aa: ASSTLAGPSTDTQY
v_call: TRBV5-1; cdr3_aa: ASKERSRGETQY
v_call: TRBV6-5; cdr3_aa: ASGTVGNYGYT
v_call: TRBV5-4; cdr3_aa: ASSVGLAGAYEQY
v_call: TRBV5-1; cdr3_aa: ASSLVGGTLISGELF